The subject of this entry is one T cell receptor (beta chain). The library targeted TCRbeta and was prepared with unique molecular identifiers. TCRdb independently ran MiXCR on the PCR reads; one entry per CDR3 protein. This table has over 400,000 distinct CDR3 sequences, 9.5% to 15% appearing once. This CDR3 is 13 amino acids long. Per germline, CDR1 SQVTM and CDR2 ANQGSEA. This specimen comes from a study of T-cell reconstitution after alpha-beta-depleted transplantation in children. This rearrangement joins TRBV29-1 to TRBJ2-7; 7 positions match TRBD2. This specimen consisted of PBMCs from the stem cell graft donor, obtained from the stem cell graft. This receptor was taken from a human donor who donated a stem cell graft to a child with combined immunodeficiency. Written as DNA, the CDR3 is TGCGGGGCGGGGCGGGGGATCTCCTACGAGCAGTACTTC. It specifies CGAGRGISYEQYF.